Detailed here is one T cell receptor (beta chain). Its antigen is not known. This table comes from immunoSEQ multiplex PCR, and its TCRdb copy is limited to in-frame clones, with some not included. The sample includes some 76,000 clones, about 95% of them seen just once. This specimen comes from a study of cytomegalovirus exposure and HLA in healthy donors. Across the study: Both the roughly 120 validation repertoires and the approximately 700 first-cohort repertoires used the same platform, as reported by a later analysis. Study-wide results and caveats: For most TCR sequences rarity was the rule, although some public TCRs occurred in many donors. Cytomegalovirus-associated TCR beta chains were listed, numbering approximately 150.

The V and J ends lost 3 bases and 0 bases respectively, with 11 bases between them. The CDR3 spans 15 residues. Germline loops: CDR1 SGHTA, CDR2 FQGNSA. Separation from the approximately 670-subject first cohort characterized the roughly 110-subject validation cohort, to which the donors belonged. This chain uses TRBV7-2 with TRBJ2-5; unclear D gene. Material for sequencing was PBMCs. This receptor was identified in a woman aged 18-29 years in good health and CMV-seronegative. DNA of the CDR3: TGTGCCAGCAGCTTGGCTAGGAGCAACCAAGAGACCCAGTACTTC. Translating gives CASSLARSNQETQYF. Filled out from reference TRBV7-2 and TRBJ2-5, the complete variable domain reads GAGVSQSPSNKVTEKGKDVELRCDPISGHTALYWYRQSLGQGLEFLIYFQGNSAPDKSGLPSDRFSAERTGGSVSTLTIQRTQQEDSAVYLCASSLARSNQETQYFGPGTRLLVL.